This TCR beta chain derives from a study of blood T cell repertoires in COVID-19. Study context: The United States, Italy and Spain provided the acute and convalescent COVID-19 samples. T cells, B-cell-depleted T cells, or PBMCs supplied cDNA or gDNA.

Germline V CDR1 and CDR2: SGHTS, YDEGEE. The J segment lost 0 bases and the V segment lost 2 bases, leaving 9 bases of the junction unmatched. CDR3 size: 18 residues. Original data processing: Cell counts per sample came from amplifying reference gene primers. Profiled with immunoSEQ multiplex PCR; TCRdb holds only in-frame clones, not every one. V and J calls and clone size follow that table, whereas D and trimming were derived from the DNA. Here the sample spans more than 50,000 clones, 70% to 75% being singletons. This clonotype originated in a woman aged 70-85 years with acute or convalescent COVID-19. Sequencing input: peripheral blood. The chain has TRBV5-8 and TRBJ2-4, with TRBD2 identical over 9 bases. The CDR3 protein is CASSFVSGGPRAKNIQYF. The DNA for the CDR3 is TGTGCCAGCAGCTTTGTTAGCGGGGGCCCCCGAGCCAAAAACATTCAGTACTTC.